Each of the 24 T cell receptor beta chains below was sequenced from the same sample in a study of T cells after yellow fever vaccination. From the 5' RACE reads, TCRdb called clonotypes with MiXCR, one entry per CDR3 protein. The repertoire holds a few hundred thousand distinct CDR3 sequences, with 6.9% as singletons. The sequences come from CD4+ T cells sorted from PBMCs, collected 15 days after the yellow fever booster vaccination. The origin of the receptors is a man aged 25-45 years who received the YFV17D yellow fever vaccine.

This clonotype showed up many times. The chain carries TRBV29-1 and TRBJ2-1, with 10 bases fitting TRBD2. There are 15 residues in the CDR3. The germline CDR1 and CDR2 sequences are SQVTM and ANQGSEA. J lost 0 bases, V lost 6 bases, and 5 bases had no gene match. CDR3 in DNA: TGCAGCGTGGATGCTAGCGGGAGCTCCTACAATGAGCAGTTCTTC. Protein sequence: CSVDASGSSYNEQFF.

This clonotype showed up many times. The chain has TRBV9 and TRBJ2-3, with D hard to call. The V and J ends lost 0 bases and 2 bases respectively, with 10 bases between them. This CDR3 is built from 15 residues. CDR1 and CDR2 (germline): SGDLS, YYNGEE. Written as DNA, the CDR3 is TGTGCCAGCAGCGTAGCTCCAGGACCCACAGATACGCAGTATTTT. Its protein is CASSVAPGPTDTQYF.

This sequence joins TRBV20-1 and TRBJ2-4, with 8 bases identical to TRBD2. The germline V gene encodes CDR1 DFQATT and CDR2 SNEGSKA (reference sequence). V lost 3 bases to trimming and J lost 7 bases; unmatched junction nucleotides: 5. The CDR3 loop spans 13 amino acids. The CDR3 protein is CSASGRALNIQYF. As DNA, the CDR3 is TGCAGTGCTAGCGGGAGGGCCCTGAACATTCAGTACTTC.

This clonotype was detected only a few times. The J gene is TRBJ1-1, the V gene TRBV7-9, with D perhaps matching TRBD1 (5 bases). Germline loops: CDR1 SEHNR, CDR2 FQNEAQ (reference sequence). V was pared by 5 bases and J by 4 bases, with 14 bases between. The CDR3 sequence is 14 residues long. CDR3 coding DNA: TGTGCCAGCAGCAGGGGCGCGGTGGGCACTGAAGCTTTCTTT. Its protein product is CASSRGAVGTEAFF.

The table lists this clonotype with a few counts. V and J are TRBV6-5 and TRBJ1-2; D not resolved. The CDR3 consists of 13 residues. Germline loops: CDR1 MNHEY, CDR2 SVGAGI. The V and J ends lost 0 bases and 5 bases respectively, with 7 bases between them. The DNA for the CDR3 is TGTGCCAGCAGTTACTCTGCCCTTTATGGCTACACCTTC. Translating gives CASSYSALYGYTF.

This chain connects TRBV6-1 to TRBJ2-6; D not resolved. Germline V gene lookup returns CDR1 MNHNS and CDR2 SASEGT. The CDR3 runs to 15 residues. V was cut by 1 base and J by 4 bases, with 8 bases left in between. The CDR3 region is CASSEVGSGANVLTF. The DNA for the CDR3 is TGTGCCAGCAGTGAAGTGGGGTCCGGGGCCAACGTCCTGACTTTC.

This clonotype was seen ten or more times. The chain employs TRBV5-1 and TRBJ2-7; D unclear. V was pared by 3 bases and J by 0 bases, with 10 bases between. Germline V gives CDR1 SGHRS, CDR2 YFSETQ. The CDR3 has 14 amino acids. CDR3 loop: CASSWTITSYEQYF. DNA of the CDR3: TGCGCCAGCAGCTGGACCATTACCTCCTACGAGCAGTACTTC.

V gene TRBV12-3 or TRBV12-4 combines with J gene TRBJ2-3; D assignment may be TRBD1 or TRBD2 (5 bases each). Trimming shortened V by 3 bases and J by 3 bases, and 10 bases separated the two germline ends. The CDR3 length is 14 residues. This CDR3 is CASSLWGTTDTQYF. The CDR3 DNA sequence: TGTGCCAGCAGTTTGTGGGGGACGACAGATACGCAGTATTTT.

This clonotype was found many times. The CDR3 DNA reads TGTGCCAGCAGCTTACAGGGAGGAACTGAAGCTTTCTTT. This codes for CASSLQGGTEAFF. J is TRBJ1-1 and V is TRBV11-2; D perhaps matches TRBD1 (5 bases). Trimming left V 2 bases short and J 5 bases short, with 9 bases between. In germline, CDR1 is SGHAT, CDR2 FQNNGV. CDR3 length equals 13 residues.

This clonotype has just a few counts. CDR3 DNA: TGCGCCAGCAGCCAAGACAGGGGTTTTTACGAGCAGTACTTC. Encoded protein: CASSQDRGFYEQYF. The chain links TRBV4-3 to TRBJ2-7, with a possible D match to TRBD1 (6 bases). V lost 0 bases and J 4 bases, leaving 10 bases between the germline ends. This CDR3 is 14 amino acids long. Germline lookup yields CDR1 LGHNA and CDR2 YSLEER.

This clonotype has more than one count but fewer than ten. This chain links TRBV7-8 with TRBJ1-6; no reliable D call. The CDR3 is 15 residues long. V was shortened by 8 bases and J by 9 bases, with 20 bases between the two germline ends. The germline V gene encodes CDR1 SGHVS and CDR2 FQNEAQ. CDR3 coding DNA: TGTGCCAGCCAGAGTCGTGGAGGTATTTTTTCACCCCTCCACTTT. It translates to CASQSRGGIFSPLHF. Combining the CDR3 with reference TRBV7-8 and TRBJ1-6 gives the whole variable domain GAGVSQSPRYKVAKRGQDVALRCDPISGHVSLFWYQQALGQGPEFLTYFQNEAQLDKSGLPSDRFFAERPEGSVSTLKIQRTQQEDSAVYLCASQSRGGIFSPLHFGNGTRLTVT.

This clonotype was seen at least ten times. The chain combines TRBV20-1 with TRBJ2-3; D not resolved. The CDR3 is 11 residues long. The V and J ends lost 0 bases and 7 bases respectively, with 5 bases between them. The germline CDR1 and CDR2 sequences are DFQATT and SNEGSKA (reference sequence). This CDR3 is CSARDLNTQYF. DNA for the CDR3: TGCAGTGCTAGAGACCTTAATACGCAGTATTTT.

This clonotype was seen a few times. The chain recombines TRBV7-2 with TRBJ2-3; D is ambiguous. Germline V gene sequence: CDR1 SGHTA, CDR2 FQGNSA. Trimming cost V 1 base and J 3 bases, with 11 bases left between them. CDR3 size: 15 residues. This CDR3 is CASSLGRSWTDTQYF. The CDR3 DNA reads TGTGCCAGCAGCTTAGGTAGGAGTTGGACAGATACGCAGTATTTT. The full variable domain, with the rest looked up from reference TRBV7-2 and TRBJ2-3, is GAGVSQSPSNKVTEKGKDVELRCDPISGHTALYWYRQSLGQGLEFLIYFQGNSAPDKSGLPSDRFSAERTGGSVSTLTIQRTQQEDSAVYLCASSLGRSWTDTQYFGPGTRLTVL.

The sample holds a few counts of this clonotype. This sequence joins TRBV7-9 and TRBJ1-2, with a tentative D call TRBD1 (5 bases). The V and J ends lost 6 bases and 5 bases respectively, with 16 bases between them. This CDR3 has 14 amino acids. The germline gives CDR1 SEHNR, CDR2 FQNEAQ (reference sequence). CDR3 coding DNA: TGTGCCAGCAGATACCAGGGTGGTGGGTATGGCTACACCTTC. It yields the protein CASRYQGGGYGYTF.

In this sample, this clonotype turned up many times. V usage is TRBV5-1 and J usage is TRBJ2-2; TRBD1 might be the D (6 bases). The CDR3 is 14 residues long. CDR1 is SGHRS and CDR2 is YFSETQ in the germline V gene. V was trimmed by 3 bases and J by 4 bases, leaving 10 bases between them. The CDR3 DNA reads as TGCGCCAGCAGCTCAGGGGAGAGCACCGGGGAGCTGTTTTTT. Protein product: CASSSGESTGELFF.

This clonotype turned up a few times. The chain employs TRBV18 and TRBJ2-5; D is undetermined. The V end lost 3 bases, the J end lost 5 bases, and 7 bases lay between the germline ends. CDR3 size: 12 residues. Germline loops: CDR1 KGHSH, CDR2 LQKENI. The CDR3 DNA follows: TGTGCCAGCTCACCGGACCTGGAGACCCAGTACTTC. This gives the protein CASSPDLETQYF.

CDR3 sequence: CSATSPTGVGTEAFF. The DNA of the CDR3 is TGCAGTGCCACCAGTCCCACAGGGGTGGGCACTGAAGCTTTCTTT. This chain joins TRBV20-1 and TRBJ1-1; 7 bases map to TRBD1. Trimming removed 6 bases from V and 4 bases from J; junction bases left unmatched: 14. The germline CDR1 and CDR2 sequences are DFQATT and SNEGSKA (reference sequence). The CDR3 totals 15 residues.

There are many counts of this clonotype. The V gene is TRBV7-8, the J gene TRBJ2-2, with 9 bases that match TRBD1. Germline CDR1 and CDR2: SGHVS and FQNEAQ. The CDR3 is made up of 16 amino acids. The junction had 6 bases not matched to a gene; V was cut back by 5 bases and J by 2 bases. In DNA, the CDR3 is TGTGCCAGCAGCCCGCCGGGACAGGGTAACACCGGGGAGCTGTTTTTT. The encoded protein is CASSPPGQGNTGELFF.

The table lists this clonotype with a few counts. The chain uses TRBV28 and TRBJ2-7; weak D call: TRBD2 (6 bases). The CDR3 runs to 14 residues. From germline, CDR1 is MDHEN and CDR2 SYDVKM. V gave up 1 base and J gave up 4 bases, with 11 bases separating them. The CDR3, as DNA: TGTGCCAGCAGTTTATACGGGAGTGGGTACGAGCAGTACTTC. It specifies CASSLYGSGYEQYF.

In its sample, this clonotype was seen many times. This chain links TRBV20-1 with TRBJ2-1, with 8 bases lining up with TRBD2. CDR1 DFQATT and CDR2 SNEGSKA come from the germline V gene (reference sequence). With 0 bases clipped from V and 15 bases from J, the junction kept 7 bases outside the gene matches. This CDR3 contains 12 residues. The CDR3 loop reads CSAREGLVNPFF. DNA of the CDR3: TGCAGTGCTAGAGAGGGACTAGTGAACCCGTTCTTC.

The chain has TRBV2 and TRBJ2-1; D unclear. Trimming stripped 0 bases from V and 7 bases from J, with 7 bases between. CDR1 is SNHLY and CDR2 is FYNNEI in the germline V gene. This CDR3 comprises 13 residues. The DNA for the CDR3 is TGTGCCAGCAGTGAAGCGTCCATAAATGAGCAGTTCTTC. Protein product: CASSEASINEQFF.

CDR3 in amino acids: CSALRGGSPYEQYF. In nucleotides, the CDR3 is TGCAGTGCTCTCCGAGGCGGGAGTCCCTACGAGCAGTACTTC. The chain recombines TRBV20-1 with TRBJ2-7; TRBD2 matches 7 bases. J was trimmed by 2 bases and V by 5 bases; bases with no gene match: 9. The CDR3 contains 14 residues. Germline V lookup: CDR1 DFQATT, CDR2 SNEGSKA (reference sequence).

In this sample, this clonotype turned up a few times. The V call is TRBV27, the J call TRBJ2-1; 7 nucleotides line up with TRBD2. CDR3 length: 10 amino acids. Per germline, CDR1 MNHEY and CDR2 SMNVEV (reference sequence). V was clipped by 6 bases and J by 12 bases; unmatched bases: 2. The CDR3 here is CASRSSGQFF. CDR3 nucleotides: TGTGCCAGCAGATCTAGCGGGCAGTTCTTC.

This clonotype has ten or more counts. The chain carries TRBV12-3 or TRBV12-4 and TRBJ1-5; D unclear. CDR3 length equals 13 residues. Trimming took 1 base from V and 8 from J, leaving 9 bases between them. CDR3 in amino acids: CASSLEASEPQHF. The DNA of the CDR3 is TGTGCCAGCAGTTTAGAGGCGTCCGAGCCCCAGCATTTT.